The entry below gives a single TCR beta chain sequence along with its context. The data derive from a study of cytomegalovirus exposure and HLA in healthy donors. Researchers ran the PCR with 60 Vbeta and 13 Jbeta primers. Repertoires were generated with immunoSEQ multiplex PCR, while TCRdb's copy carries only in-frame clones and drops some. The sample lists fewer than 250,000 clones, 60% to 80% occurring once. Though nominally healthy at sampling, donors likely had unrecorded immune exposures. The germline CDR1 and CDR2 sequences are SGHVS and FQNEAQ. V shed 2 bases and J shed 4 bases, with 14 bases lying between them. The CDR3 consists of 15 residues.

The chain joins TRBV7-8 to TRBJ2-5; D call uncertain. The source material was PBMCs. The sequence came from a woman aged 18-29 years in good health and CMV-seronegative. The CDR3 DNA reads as TGTGCCAGCAGCTTATCAAGGTGGTCAGGAGAGACCCAGTACTTC. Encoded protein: CASSLSRWSGETQYF.